The 23 T cell receptor beta chains in this list originate from one sample, sequenced in a study of blood T cell repertoires in COVID-19. Libraries were prepared by immunoSEQ multiplex PCR; TCRdb keeps only in-frame clonotypes and omits some of them. The sample lists approximately 400,000 clones, roughly 90% occurring once. The source material was peripheral blood. Receptors originate from a man aged 40-50 years with acute or convalescent COVID-19.

V and J are TRBV2 and TRBJ1-2; 12 bases are shared with TRBD1. The junction had 5 bases not matched to a gene; V was cut back by 6 bases and J by 6 bases. This CDR3 is 14 amino acids long. CDR1 and CDR2 (germline): SNHLY, FYNNEI. CDR3 protein: CASSGDRGLDGYTF. CDR3 coding DNA: TGTGCCAGCAGCGGGGACAGGGGGCTTGATGGCTACACCTTC.

The chain recombines TRBV11-3 with TRBJ2-5, with TRBD1 matching 9 bases. After removal of 6 bases from V and 5 bases from J, the junction contained 4 bases not matched to a gene. This CDR3 has 13 amino acids. Germline V gene lookup returns CDR1 SGHNT and CDR2 YENEEA. This CDR3 is CASSTGGVETQYF. The CDR3 DNA is TGTGCCAGCAGTACAGGGGGCGTGGAGACCCAGTACTTC.

The chain is built from TRBV5-4 and TRBJ2-3; no clear D. CDR3 length: 17 residues. V dropped 0 bases and J dropped 0 bases, with 14 bases sitting between them. Germline CDR1 is SGHNT and CDR2 is YYREEE (reference sequence). Here the CDR3 DNA reads TGTGCCAGCAGCTTGGACCAGGCTTCGGCCAGCACAGATACGCAGTATTTT. Residues: CASSLDQASASTDTQYF.

The chain has TRBV7-9 and TRBJ2-1, with D unclear. Germline lookup yields CDR1 SEHNR and CDR2 FQNEAQ (reference sequence). Trimming left V 2 bases short and J 9 bases short, with 14 bases between. The CDR3 has 14 residues. The CDR3 sequence: CASSLPRGFGEQFF. The CDR3 DNA sequence: TGTGCCAGCAGCTTACCCCGCGGCTTTGGTGAGCAGTTCTTC. The full variable domain, in which reference TRBV7-9 and TRBJ2-1 provide the parts outside the CDR3, is DTGVSQNPRHKITKRGQNVTFRCDPISEHNRLYWYRQTLGQGPEFLTYFQNEAQLEKSRLLSDRFSAERPKGSFSTLEIQRTEQGDSAMYLCASSLPRGFGEQFFGPGTRLTVL.

The chain carries TRBV5-8 and TRBJ1-4, with 9 bases matching TRBD1. CDR3 size: 15 residues. Germline lookup yields CDR1 SGHTS and CDR2 YDEGEE. The V segment lost 4 bases and the J segment 6 bases; nucleotides outside the gene matches: 7. CDR3 sequence reads: CASSMRGTGYEKLFF. CDR3 nucleotide sequence: TGTGCCAGCAGCATGCGCGGGACAGGGTATGAAAAACTGTTTTTT. The full variable domain, completed using reference TRBV5-8 and TRBJ1-4, is EAGVTQSPTHLIKTRGQQATLRCSPISGHTSVYWYQQALGLGLQFLLWYDEGEERNRGNFPPRFSGRQFPNYSSELNVNALELEDSALYLCASSMRGTGYEKLFFGSGTQLSVL.

The chain uses TRBV30 and TRBJ1-5, with D unresolved. This CDR3 has 13 amino acids. Germline values: CDR1 GTSNPN, CDR2 SVGIG (reference sequence). Trimming removed 2 bases at V and 3 bases at J, with 8 bases between. CDR3 amino acids: CAWSTLNNQPQHF. CDR3 nucleotides: TGTGCCTGGAGTACTTTAAACAATCAGCCCCAGCATTTT.

The chain is built from TRBV9 and TRBJ2-1, with 8 nucleotides matching TRBD2. The junction had 6 bases not matched to a gene; V was cut back by 0 bases and J by 10 bases. CDR1 SGDLS and CDR2 YYNGEE come from the germline V gene. The length of the CDR3 is 14 residues. The CDR3 here is CASSVAAGAREQFF. CDR3 bases: TGTGCCAGCAGCGTAGCAGCGGGGGCTCGAGAGCAGTTCTTC.

The gene calls are TRBV28 and TRBJ2-1, with a tentative D call TRBD2 (6 bases). The V and J ends lost 2 bases and 6 bases respectively, with 8 bases between them. The CDR3 contains 13 residues. The germline V gene encodes CDR1 MDHEN and CDR2 SYDVKM. The CDR3, as DNA: TGTGCCAGCAGTTTAGGAGGGGCCAATGAGCAGTTCTTC. Its protein is CASSLGGANEQFF.

The CDR3 DNA reads as TGCAGTGCTAGATACGGGGGTACGCAGTATTTT. Residues: CSARYGGTQYF. This sequence joins TRBV20-1 and TRBJ2-3, with D perhaps TRBD2 (6 bases). CDR1 DFQATT and CDR2 SNEGSKA come from the germline V gene (reference sequence). This CDR3 comprises 11 residues. V lost 2 bases and J lost 8, with 8 bases in between.

This chain connects TRBV9 to TRBJ1-6, with D perhaps TRBD1 (5 bases). Per germline, CDR1 SGDLS and CDR2 YYNGEE. CDR3 size: 14 residues. The V end was cut by 0 bases, the J end by 6 bases, with 7 bases between. DNA of the CDR3: TGTGCCAGCAGCGTAGAAGGGGCTAATTCACCCCTCCACTTT. Encoded protein: CASSVEGANSPLHF.

V gene TRBV5-1 combines with J gene TRBJ2-3; 8 bases align to TRBD2. The germline gives CDR1 SGHRS, CDR2 YFSETQ. V trimming: 6 bases; J trimming: 4 bases; junction bases outside the gene matches: 7. The CDR3 runs 14 residues. The CDR3 region is CASTSGGGADTQYF. Written as DNA, the CDR3 is TGCGCCAGCACCTCGGGAGGGGGGGCAGATACGCAGTATTTT.

The genes are TRBV18 and TRBJ2-1, with TRBD1 matching over 10 bases. The V segment lost 3 bases and the J segment 2 bases; nucleotides outside the gene matches: 7. CDR1 is KGHSH, CDR2 LQKENI, per germline. CDR3 size: 17 residues. CDR3 sequence: CASSPTVGTGAYNEQFF. The CDR3, as DNA: TGTGCCAGCTCACCCACGGTCGGGACAGGGGCCTACAATGAGCAGTTCTTC. The whole variable domain, filled in from reference TRBV18 and TRBJ2-1, reads NAGVMQNPRHLVRRRGQEARLRCSPMKGHSHVYWYRQLPEEGLKFMVYLQKENIIDESGMPKERFSAEFPKEGPSILRIQQVVRGDSAAYFCASSPTVGTGAYNEQFFGPGTRLTVL.

The gene calls are TRBV29-1 and TRBJ2-1, with D possibly being TRBD1 (6 bases). This CDR3 spans 13 amino acids. CDR1 is SQVTM, CDR2 ANQGSEA, per germline. V lost 7 bases and J lost 7, with 17 bases in between. CDR3 sequence: CSADRPIGNEQFF. DNA of the CDR3: TGCAGCGCCGACAGGCCTATTGGAAATGAGCAGTTCTTC.

The chain uses TRBV5-1 and TRBJ2-7, with TRBD1 identical over 9 bases. V gave up 4 bases and J gave up 2 bases; unmatched junction bases: 10. Germline V lookup: CDR1 SGHRS, CDR2 YFSETQ. The CDR3 length is 16 residues. The CDR3 reads CASSHNTGGDPYEQYF. DNA of the CDR3: TGCGCCAGCAGCCACAACACAGGGGGCGATCCCTACGAGCAGTACTTC.

This chain links TRBV9 with TRBJ1-1; D unresolved. This CDR3 is 15 amino acids long. Trimming took 0 bases from V and 3 from J, leaving 12 bases between them. The germline V gene encodes CDR1 SGDLS and CDR2 YYNGEE. The CDR3 spells CASSVGGSGHTEAFF. The CDR3 nucleotides are TGTGCCAGCAGCGTAGGGGGTAGCGGGCACACTGAAGCTTTCTTT.

This rearrangement joins TRBV28 to TRBJ2-7; the D gene is possibly TRBD1 (7 bases). The V gene's germline CDR1 is MDHEN and CDR2 SYDVKM. V was cut by 3 bases and J by 3 bases, with 15 bases left in between. The CDR3 totals 15 residues. The CDR3 protein is CASSLGQGGIYEQYF. The CDR3 DNA reads TGTGCCAGCAGTTTGGGGCAGGGGGGTATCTACGAGCAGTACTTC.

This clone was observed once. V gene TRBV7-2 combines with J gene TRBJ1-1; 9 bases fit TRBD1. J was trimmed by 10 bases and V by 5 bases; bases with no gene match: 8. Germline values: CDR1 SGHTA, CDR2 FQGNSA. The CDR3 is 13 residues long. CDR3 protein: CASSLRDREVAFF. The CDR3 coding sequence is TGTGCCAGCAGCCTACGGGACAGGGAAGTAGCTTTCTTT.

The chain carries TRBV6-5 and TRBJ1-1, with 7 bases identical to TRBD1. CDR3 length: 14 amino acids. The germline CDR1 and CDR2 sequences are MNHEY and SVGAGI. With 7 bases clipped from V and 5 bases from J, the junction kept 10 bases outside the gene matches. CDR3 sequence reads: CASNPPDRVTEAFF. As DNA, the CDR3 is TGTGCCAGCAACCCCCCAGACAGGGTTACTGAAGCTTTCTTT.

The chain combines TRBV19 with TRBJ2-1; 9 bases line up with TRBD1. Per the germline V gene, CDR1 is LNHDA and CDR2 is SQIVND (reference sequence). Germline trimming cut 6 bases from V and 3 bases from J; bases unmatched to any gene: 24. The CDR3 spans 21 residues. The CDR3: CASSPDRGGSLGGVIYNEQFF. CDR3 coding DNA: TGTGCCAGTAGCCCCGACAGGGGGGGTTCTCTGGGGGGAGTGATCTACAATGAGCAGTTCTTC.

The gene calls are TRBV6-5 and TRBJ1-1, with 8 bases that match TRBD1. The CDR3 contains 12 residues. CDR1 MNHEY and CDR2 SVGAGI come from the germline V gene. The junction had 8 bases not matched to a gene; V was cut back by 6 bases and J by 11 bases. The CDR3 coding sequence is TGTGCCAGCAGGGGACGACAGGGGACGGCTTTCTTT. This codes for CASRGRQGTAFF.

This clone was seen just once. V gene TRBV28 combines with J gene TRBJ2-1; 11 bases are shared with TRBD2. Germline loops: CDR1 MDHEN, CDR2 SYDVKM. V dropped 6 bases and J dropped 0; count of bases not matched to a gene: 7. The CDR3 sequence is 17 residues long. CDR3 sequence reads: CASSRGTSGPSYNEQFF. In DNA form, the CDR3 reads TGTGCCAGCAGCCGCGGGACTAGCGGACCCTCCTACAATGAGCAGTTCTTC.

This clone was seen only once. The V and J genes are TRBV27 and TRBJ2-1; D is possibly TRBD1 (6 bases). This CDR3 has 15 residues. V was cut by 3 bases and J by 0 bases, with 9 bases left in between. CDR1 is MNHEY, CDR2 SMNVEV, per germline (reference sequence). CDR3 amino acids: CASSFQGSSYNEQFF. The CDR3 DNA reads TGTGCCAGCAGTTTCCAGGGGTCCTCCTACAATGAGCAGTTCTTC.

This chain uses TRBV19 with TRBJ1-6; D remains unclear. Deletions cut 3 bases from V and 6 bases from J, with 3 bases between. The CDR3 consists of 12 residues. Looked up from germline, CDR1 is LNHDA and CDR2 is SQIVND (reference sequence). This CDR3 reads CASSIINSPLHF. The CDR3, as DNA: TGTGCCAGTAGTATTATTAATTCACCCCTCCACTTT.